These T cell receptor beta chains were read from a single sample in a study of shared clonotypes between healthy human individuals. Clones were sequenced by immunoSEQ multiplex PCR, and TCRdb holds only the in-frame ones, with some missing. This repertoire shows fewer than 100,000 clones, 65% to 70% found once; its top ten account for 45%. Sequenced sample: memory CD8+ T cells sorted from blood. Receptors originate from a young man in good health. Each CDR3 is given with its conserved first and last residue. Fields, in order: clone size, CDR3 length, V gene, D gene, J gene, CDR3 DNA, CDR3 protein. A D gene is named only where the DNA matches it firmly. The listing skips clone size in some rows; elsewhere it reads once, few, many or a size class.

abundance: -; len: 15; v_gene: TRBV28; d_gene: -; j_gene: TRBJ2-5; CDR3nt: TGTGCCAGCAGTCTCACGCCGGGGGAACAAGAGACCCAGTACTTC; CDR3aa: CASSLTPGEQETQYF
abundance: -; len: 16; v_gene: TRBV19; d_gene: -; j_gene: TRBJ2-1; CDR3nt: TGTGCCAGTAGTTGGGGTTTGCGGGGATCCTACAATGAGCAGTTCTTC; CDR3aa: CASSWGLRGSYNEQFF
abundance: -; len: 11; v_gene: TRBV25-1; d_gene: -; j_gene: TRBJ2-7; CDR3nt: TGTGCCAGCAGTAGCGGCTACGAGCAGTACTTC; CDR3aa: CASSSGYEQYF
abundance: -; len: 15; v_gene: TRBV19; d_gene: TRBD1; j_gene: TRBJ2-7; CDR3nt: TGTGCCAGTTCTGGCGACCGGGACAGGCCCTACGAGCAGTACTTC; CDR3aa: CASSGDRDRPYEQYF
abundance: -; len: 15; v_gene: TRBV28; d_gene: -; j_gene: TRBJ1-2; CDR3nt: TGTGCCAGCAGTACCGGGTTCCCATCTAACTATGGCTACACCTTC; CDR3aa: CASSTGFPSNYGYTF
abundance: -; len: 14; v_gene: TRBV5-1; d_gene: -; j_gene: TRBJ1-2; CDR3nt: TGCGCCAGCAGTTCCGATATAGAGCTCTATGGCTACACCTTC; CDR3aa: CASSSDIELYGYTF
abundance: -; len: 14; v_gene: TRBV4-3; d_gene: -; j_gene: TRBJ2-1; CDR3nt: TGCGCCAGCAGCCAAGATACGGCCGGCAATGAGCAGTTCTTC; CDR3aa: CASSQDTAGNEQFF
abundance: -; len: 16; v_gene: TRBV2; d_gene: TRBD1; j_gene: TRBJ1-2; CDR3nt: TGTGCCAGTCCTACCGTCCGGGACAGGGAGAACTATGGCTACACCTTC; CDR3aa: CASPTVRDRENYGYTF
abundance: -; len: 16; v_gene: TRBV28; d_gene: TRBD2; j_gene: TRBJ2-7; CDR3nt: TGTGCCAGCAGTGGAAGCGGGAGGGCCGGGGACTACGAGCAGTACTTC; CDR3aa: CASSGSGRAGDYEQYF
abundance: -; len: 19; v_gene: TRBV7-9; d_gene: TRBD2; j_gene: TRBJ2-3; CDR3nt: TGTGCCAGCAGCTCGACCATTAGCGGGAGGGACCCGAGCACAGATACGCAGTATTTT; CDR3aa: CASSSTISGRDPSTDTQYF
abundance: -; len: 13; v_gene: TRBV6-4; d_gene: -; j_gene: TRBJ2-1; CDR3nt: TGTGCCAGCAGTGACTCGGGGAACAATGAGCAGTTCTTC; CDR3aa: CASSDSGNNEQFF
abundance: once; len: 12; v_gene: TRBV6-6; d_gene: -; j_gene: TRBJ2-7; CDR3nt: TGTGCCAGCAGGTCCTTAGCCTACGAGCAGTACTTC; CDR3aa: CASRSLAYEQYF
abundance: -; len: 13; v_gene: TRBV7-2; d_gene: TRBD1; j_gene: TRBJ2-7; CDR3nt: TGTGCCAGCAGCTCGACAGGGATTGGGGAGCAGTACTTC; CDR3aa: CASSSTGIGEQYF
abundance: -; len: 14; v_gene: TRBV29-1; d_gene: TRBD2; j_gene: TRBJ2-7; CDR3nt: TGCAGCGTCGGGGGGGGGACTGACACCTACGAGCAGTACTTC; CDR3aa: CSVGGGTDTYEQYF
abundance: -; len: 13; v_gene: TRBV4-2; d_gene: -; j_gene: TRBJ1-2; CDR3nt: TGTGCCAGCAGCCAAGATATCGCCTATGGCTACACCTTC; CDR3aa: CASSQDIAYGYTF
abundance: -; len: 14; v_gene: TRBV18; d_gene: -; j_gene: TRBJ2-3; CDR3nt: TGTGCCAGCTCGGCCCTACTGAGTGACGATACGCAGTATTTT; CDR3aa: CASSALLSDDTQYF
abundance: -; len: 14; v_gene: TRBV2; d_gene: TRBD1; j_gene: TRBJ1-1; CDR3nt: TGTGCCAGCAGTCAAACCGGGACAGGGGGGAAAGCTTTCTTT; CDR3aa: CASSQTGTGGKAFF
abundance: few; len: 12; v_gene: TRBV5-5; d_gene: -; j_gene: TRBJ1-2; CDR3nt: TGTGCCAGCAGTCCGCTAGGTCGGGGCTACACCTTC; CDR3aa: CASSPLGRGYTF
abundance: -; len: 13; v_gene: TRBV9; d_gene: -; j_gene: TRBJ2-5; CDR3nt: TGTGCCAGCAGCCCGCCCCTCCAAGAGACCCAGTACTTC; CDR3aa: CASSPPLQETQYF
abundance: -; len: 14; v_gene: TRBV28; d_gene: TRBD1; j_gene: TRBJ1-5; CDR3nt: TGTGCCAGCAGTCTCCAACTAGGGGGCCAGCCCCAGCATTTT; CDR3aa: CASSLQLGGQPQHF
abundance: few; len: 14; v_gene: TRBV5-1; d_gene: TRBD1; j_gene: TRBJ2-5; CDR3nt: TGCGCCAGCAGCAGCCGGGACAGGGCCATGGCCCAGTACTTC; CDR3aa: CASSSRDRAMAQYF
abundance: -; len: 17; v_gene: TRBV4-2; d_gene: -; j_gene: TRBJ1-1; CDR3nt: TGTGCCAGCAGCAGACGCCTACAAACATCTTTGAACACTGAAGCTTTCTTT; CDR3aa: CASSRRLQTSLNTEAFF
abundance: -; len: 15; v_gene: TRBV18; d_gene: -; j_gene: TRBJ2-3; CDR3nt: TGTGCCAGCTCACCCGTGGGGGAGGGCACAGATACGCAGTATTTT; CDR3aa: CASSPVGEGTDTQYF
abundance: few; len: 15; v_gene: TRBV7-2; d_gene: -; j_gene: TRBJ2-3; CDR3nt: TGTGCCAGCAGCCGATCCGGCCCAACCACAGATACGCAGTATTTT; CDR3aa: CASSRSGPTTDTQYF
abundance: medium-sized; len: 15; v_gene: TRBV6-1; d_gene: TRBD2; j_gene: TRBJ2-3; CDR3nt: TGTGCCAGCAGTGGACTAGCGGGAGGCCCAGATACGCAGTATTTT; CDR3aa: CASSGLAGGPDTQYF
abundance: -; len: 14; v_gene: TRBV4-3; d_gene: -; j_gene: TRBJ2-1; CDR3nt: TGCGCCAGCAGCCTGCTGAGCGGAAACAATGAGCAGTTCTTC; CDR3aa: CASSLLSGNNEQFF
abundance: -; len: 13; v_gene: TRBV19; d_gene: -; j_gene: TRBJ2-5; CDR3nt: TGTGCCAGTAGTAGCGGGACAGAAGAGACCCAGTACTTC; CDR3aa: CASSSGTEETQYF
abundance: -; len: 13; v_gene: TRBV28; d_gene: -; j_gene: TRBJ1-1; CDR3nt: TGTGCCAGCAGTTTATTAGCGAACACTGAAGCTTTCTTT; CDR3aa: CASSLLANTEAFF
abundance: -; len: 15; v_gene: TRBV6-1; d_gene: -; j_gene: TRBJ1-1; CDR3nt: TGTGCCAGCAGGGACCTGACAGGAACGAACACTGAAGCTTTCTTT; CDR3aa: CASRDLTGTNTEAFF
abundance: -; len: 17; v_gene: TRBV29-1; d_gene: TRBD2; j_gene: TRBJ2-1; CDR3nt: TGCAGCGTTGAAACCACGCAACTAGCGGGCCACTACAATGAGCAGTTCTTC; CDR3aa: CSVETTQLAGHYNEQFF
abundance: -; len: 14; v_gene: TRBV18; d_gene: -; j_gene: TRBJ2-3; CDR3nt: TGTGCCAGCTCACCAGGGGATGGCACAGATACGCAGTATTTT; CDR3aa: CASSPGDGTDTQYF
abundance: -; len: 16; v_gene: TRBV14; d_gene: -; j_gene: TRBJ1-1; CDR3nt: TGTGCCAGCAGCCACAGGATTGGATTTTTGAACACTGAAGCTTTCTTT; CDR3aa: CASSHRIGFLNTEAFF
abundance: few; len: 15; v_gene: TRBV5-4; d_gene: TRBD2; j_gene: TRBJ2-7; CDR3nt: TGTGCCAGCAGCTTGGCCCCGGGAGGACTGGACGAGCAGTACTTC; CDR3aa: CASSLAPGGLDEQYF
abundance: few; len: 18; v_gene: TRBV11-3; d_gene: TRBD1; j_gene: TRBJ2-2; CDR3nt: TGTGCCAGCAGTTCTAGACAGGGTTCAAGGGGGAACACCGGGGAGCTGTTTTTT; CDR3aa: CASSSRQGSRGNTGELFF
abundance: -; len: 14; v_gene: TRBV5-1; d_gene: -; j_gene: TRBJ2-7; CDR3nt: TGCGCCAGCAGTATGGGCCGGAGGTCCTACGAGCAGTACTTC; CDR3aa: CASSMGRRSYEQYF
abundance: -; len: 13; v_gene: TRBV5-6; d_gene: TRBD1; j_gene: TRBJ1-2; CDR3nt: TGTGCCAGCAGCGCGGACAGGGCCTATGGCTACACCTTC; CDR3aa: CASSADRAYGYTF
abundance: many; len: 15; v_gene: TRBV9; d_gene: -; j_gene: TRBJ2-1; CDR3nt: TGTGCCAGCAGCGTAGGGGTCGGGTACGCTGATGAGCAGTTCTTC; CDR3aa: CASSVGVGYADEQFF
abundance: many; len: 12; v_gene: TRBV6-5; d_gene: TRBD1; j_gene: TRBJ1-1; CDR3nt: TGTGCCAGCAGTTACCTGGGACAGGGAGCTTTCTTT; CDR3aa: CASSYLGQGAFF
abundance: few; len: 16; v_gene: TRBV28; d_gene: TRBD2; j_gene: TRBJ2-7; CDR3nt: TGTGCCAGCAGTTTCCAACTAGCGGGAGGGGATGGCGAGCAGTACTTC; CDR3aa: CASSFQLAGGDGEQYF
abundance: few; len: 14; v_gene: TRBV9; d_gene: TRBD1; j_gene: TRBJ2-7; CDR3nt: TGTGCCAGCAGCTACGGACAGGGAAACTACGAGCAGTACTTC; CDR3aa: CASSYGQGNYEQYF
abundance: many; len: 18; v_gene: TRBV12-5; d_gene: -; j_gene: TRBJ1-1; CDR3nt: TGTGCTAGTGGTTTTTCTGACGGGGGGCTGGGGGCAGCCACTGAAGCTTTCTTT; CDR3aa: CASGFSDGGLGAATEAFF
abundance: -; len: 16; v_gene: TRBV7-2; d_gene: TRBD2; j_gene: TRBJ2-3; CDR3nt: TGTGCCAGCAGCTCCTACGGGACTAGCCCGACAGATACGCAGTATTTT; CDR3aa: CASSSYGTSPTDTQYF
abundance: -; len: 21; v_gene: TRBV28; d_gene: TRBD2; j_gene: TRBJ2-1; CDR3nt: TGTGCCAGCAGTAGTATCTGGGGGACTAGCGGGAGTAAGCGCTCCTACAATGAGCAGTTCTTC; CDR3aa: CASSSIWGTSGSKRSYNEQFF
abundance: -; len: 19; v_gene: TRBV21-1; d_gene: -; j_gene: TRBJ2-1; CDR3nt: TGTGCCAGCGCGTGTATTTTTCCGAAGGGACGGAGTTTCTGGTACGAGCAGTTCTTC; CDR3aa: CASACIFPKGRSFWYEQFF
abundance: -; len: 14; v_gene: TRBV4-3; d_gene: -; j_gene: TRBJ2-7; CDR3nt: TGCGCCAGCAGCCAAGTTTTGGGTCCCTACGAGCAGTACTTC; CDR3aa: CASSQVLGPYEQYF
abundance: -; len: 17; v_gene: TRBV7-8; d_gene: TRBD1; j_gene: TRBJ2-6; CDR3nt: TGTGCCAGCAGCGAACAAGACAGGGGTTCTGGGGCCAACGTCCTGACTTTC; CDR3aa: CASSEQDRGSGANVLTF
abundance: -; len: 12; v_gene: TRBV4-2; d_gene: -; j_gene: TRBJ2-7; CDR3nt: TGTGCCAGCAGCCATGTTTCCTACGAGCAGTACTTC; CDR3aa: CASSHVSYEQYF
abundance: -; len: 12; v_gene: TRBV28; d_gene: -; j_gene: TRBJ2-7; CDR3nt: TGTGCCAGCAGTTTTGGGGCGTACGAGCAGTACTTC; CDR3aa: CASSFGAYEQYF
abundance: -; len: 13; v_gene: TRBV7-2; d_gene: -; j_gene: TRBJ2-3; CDR3nt: TGTGCCAGCAGCTCACCTATACCAGATACGCAGTATTTT; CDR3aa: CASSSPIPDTQYF
abundance: -; len: 11; v_gene: TRBV20-1; d_gene: -; j_gene: TRBJ1-2; CDR3nt: TGCAGTGCCCCCGAGGACTATGGCTACACCTTC; CDR3aa: CSAPEDYGYTF
abundance: once; len: 12; v_gene: TRBV7-9; d_gene: -; j_gene: TRBJ2-3; CDR3nt: TGTGCCAGCAGCAAGGCAGAACATACGCAGTATTTT; CDR3aa: CASSKAEHTQYF